These 23 T cell receptor beta chains share one sample of origin, sequenced in a study of shared clonotypes between healthy human individuals. Measured with immunoSEQ multiplex PCR; TCRdb has only the in-frame clones, and not every one. The sample holds hundreds of thousands of clones, roughly 77% seen once. Source material: PBMCs. The receptors were gathered from a woman in her 40s in good health. Some clones in this sample may be carry-over from other donors' samples.

This clone showed up just a few times. This chain connects TRBV11-2 to TRBJ2-1; D is undetermined. Germline V lookup: CDR1 SGHAT, CDR2 FQNNGV. V gave up 0 bases and J gave up 1 base, with 10 bases separating them. The CDR3 is made up of 16 amino acids. In DNA form, the CDR3 reads TGTGCCAGCAGCTTAGATTCAAGATATTCCTACAATGAGCAGTTCTTC. Translating it yields CASSLDSRYSYNEQFF.

This rearrangement joins TRBV7-2 to TRBJ2-1; 10 nucleotides align to TRBD2. Germline-derived CDR1 and CDR2 are SGHTA and FQGNSA. This CDR3 has 15 residues. V shed 6 bases and J 4 bases; nucleotides not matched to a gene: 6. The CDR3 DNA reads TGTGCCAGCAGGAAAACACTAGCGGGGTACAATGAGCAGTTCTTC. Its protein is CASRKTLAGYNEQFF.

The rearrangement links TRBV7-2 to TRBJ2-6; 8 bases align to TRBD2. The CDR3 extends over 18 amino acids. Germline CDR1 SGHTA, CDR2 FQGNSA. Losses at the gene ends were 4 bases for V and 4 bases for J; bases not matched to a gene: 12. The CDR3 sequence is CASSYILAGTVGANVLTF. The CDR3 DNA sequence: TGTGCCAGCAGCTATATTTTAGCGGGAACTGTGGGGGCCAACGTCCTGACTTTC.

V gene TRBV11-2 combines with J gene TRBJ2-5; possibly TRBD1 for D (5 bases). Trimming shortened V by 3 bases and J by 5 bases, and 13 bases separated the two germline ends. This CDR3 spans 14 amino acids. Germline values: CDR1 SGHAT, CDR2 FQNNGV. The CDR3 loop is CASSLWQSGETQYF. CDR3 bases: TGTGCCAGCAGCTTGTGGCAGTCAGGGGAGACCCAGTACTTC.

J is TRBJ2-5 and V is TRBV11-3; no definite D call. Trimming took off 6 bases at V and 2 bases at J, with 10 bases between the two ends. The length of the CDR3 is 13 residues. CDR1 is SGHNT, CDR2 YENEEA, per germline. This CDR3 reads CASSNGAQETQYF. The CDR3 DNA is TGTGCCAGCAGTAATGGCGCGCAAGAGACCCAGTACTTC. Combining the CDR3 with reference TRBV11-3 and TRBJ2-5 gives the whole variable domain EAGVVQSPRYKIIEKKQPVAFWCNPISGHNTLYWYLQNLGQGPELLIRYENEEAVDDSQLPKDRFSAERLKGVDSTLKIQPAELGDSAVYLCASSNGAQETQYFGPGTRLLVL.

V is TRBV29-1 and J is TRBJ1-4; no definite D call. CDR3 length equals 13 residues. V was clipped by 0 bases and J by 12 bases, with 14 bases between them. CDR1 is SQVTM, CDR2 ANQGSEA, per germline. This CDR3 is CSVEDLMRRELFF. The CDR3, as DNA: TGCAGCGTTGAAGATCTTATGAGGAGAGAACTGTTTTTT.

The rearrangement links TRBV7-9 to TRBJ2-3; the D is unclear. Germline CDR1 is SEHNR and CDR2 is FQNEAQ (reference sequence). The ends were cut back, 0 bases at V and 1 base at J, with 8 bases in the middle. This CDR3 has 15 amino acids. The CDR3 nucleotides read TGTGCCAGCAGCTTAGCTAGGATTCGCACAGATACGCAGTATTTT. Its translation is CASSLARIRTDTQYF. The full variable domain, in which reference TRBV7-9 and TRBJ2-3 provide the parts outside the CDR3, is DTGVSQNPRHKITKRGQNVTFRCDPISEHNRLYWYRQTLGQGPEFLTYFQNEAQLEKSRLLSDRFSAERPKGSFSTLEIQRTEQGDSAMYLCASSLARIRTDTQYFGPGTRLTVL.

In this sample, this clone turned up many times. The J gene is TRBJ2-7, the V gene TRBV28; tentative D call: TRBD1 (6 bases). Trimming pared 5 bases from V and 3 bases from J, leaving 17 bases between. The CDR3 spans 15 residues. Per the germline V gene, CDR1 is MDHEN and CDR2 is SYDVKM. CDR3: CASSTRTGILYEQYF. DNA of the CDR3: TGTGCCAGCAGTACCCGCACAGGGATCCTCTACGAGCAGTACTTC.

This sequence joins TRBV19 and TRBJ2-1; tentatively, D is TRBD2 (6 bases). Trimming left V 3 bases short and J 0 bases short, with 15 bases between. Germline CDR1 and CDR2: LNHDA and SQIVND (reference sequence). The CDR3 totals 17 residues. DNA of the CDR3: TGTGCCAGTAGTATGCCAACCGGGACTCCCTCCTACAATGAGCAGTTCTTC. This gives the protein CASSMPTGTPSYNEQFF.

The rearrangement links TRBV18 to TRBJ2-5, with D uncertain. V lost 0 bases and J 2 bases, leaving 7 bases between the germline ends. The length of the CDR3 is 14 residues. Looked up from germline, CDR1 is KGHSH and CDR2 is LQKENI. This CDR3 is CASSPPTRQETQYF. The CDR3 nucleotides read TGTGCCAGCTCACCACCTACCCGACAAGAGACCCAGTACTTC.

The chain couples TRBV6-5 to TRBJ1-1, with D unresolved. This CDR3 is 13 amino acids long. Germline-derived CDR1 and CDR2 are MNHEY and SVGAGI. The V end lost 2 bases, the J end lost 3 bases, and 7 bases lay between the germline ends. CDR3 nucleotides: TGTGCCAGCAGTTACGAGGACGACACTGAAGCTTTCTTT. It yields the protein CASSYEDDTEAFF.

This clone came up once. The rearrangement links TRBV10-2 to TRBJ1-2; maybe TRBD1 (5 bases). The V end lost 6 bases, the J end lost 7 bases, and 21 bases lay between the germline ends. The CDR3 sequence is 15 residues long. The V gene's germline CDR1 is WSHSY and CDR2 SAAADI. CDR3 nucleotides: TGCGCCAGCAGCCCCGGGACCCCAGAGGGTTTTGGCTACACCTTC. Protein: CASSPGTPEGFGYTF.

The chain joins TRBV19 to TRBJ2-5; no reliable D call. This CDR3 is built from 13 residues. Trimming stripped 3 bases from V and 2 bases from J, with 7 bases between. Germline V lookup: CDR1 LNHDA, CDR2 SQIVND (reference sequence). Written as DNA, the CDR3 is TGTGCCAGTAGTATTTCGGTTCAAGAGACCCAGTACTTC. It codes for CASSISVQETQYF.

V gene TRBV12-2 combines with J gene TRBJ2-2. TRBV12-2 is described as a pseudogene. This CDR3 region has 14 residues. CDR3 in DNA: TGTGCAAGTCGCTTAGTGGACAACACCGGGGAGCTGTTTTTT. This gives the protein CASRLVDNTGELFF.

This rearrangement joins TRBV9 to TRBJ2-7, with 7 bases that match TRBD1. This CDR3 has 16 amino acids. The germline gives CDR1 SGDLS, CDR2 YYNGEE. The V gene end was trimmed by 0 bases and the J gene end by 2 bases; junction bases not matched to a gene: 8. CDR3: CASSVAPTTGPYEQYF. The CDR3 DNA reads as TGTGCCAGCAGCGTAGCCCCCACGACAGGGCCCTACGAGCAGTACTTC.

The rearrangement joins TRBV5-1 to TRBJ1-6, with 8 positions matching TRBD1. V was pared by 0 bases and J by 8 bases, with 4 bases of the junction left unmatched. The V gene's germline CDR1 is SGHRS and CDR2 YFSETQ. The CDR3 spans 15 residues. The CDR3 loop reads CASSLATTGDSPLHF. The CDR3 nucleotides are TGCGCCAGCAGCTTGGCCACGACAGGGGATTCACCCCTCCACTTT. The full variable domain, rest sourced from reference TRBV5-1 and TRBJ1-6, is KAGVTQTPRYLIKTRGQQVTLSCSPISGHRSVSWYQQTPGQGLQFLFEYFSETQRNKGNFPGRFSGRQFSNSRSEMNVSTLELGDSALYLCASSLATTGDSPLHFGNGTRLTVT.

The J gene is TRBJ2-1, the V gene TRBV7-8; D uncertain. The length of the CDR3 is 15 residues. V gave up 5 bases and J gave up 5 bases, with 16 bases separating them. Germline CDR1 reads SGHVS; CDR2 reads FQNEAQ. The CDR3 nucleotides read TGTGCCAGCAGCGCCACATCCCCGTGGGACAATGAGCAGTTCTTC. Its translation: CASSATSPWDNEQFF.

There are a few counts of this clone. V and J are TRBV11-3 and TRBJ2-1; maybe TRBD2 (7 bases). The V gene's germline CDR1 is SGHNT and CDR2 YENEEA. The CDR3 is 16 residues long. The ends were cut back, 5 bases at V and 7 bases at J, with 21 bases in the middle. The CDR3 DNA reads TGTGCCAGCAGCCCGGGGGGCGCAGGGATAAGGAATGAGCAGTTCTTC. It is translated as CASSPGGAGIRNEQFF.

The chain employs TRBV19 and TRBJ1-1; D uncertain. V was pared by 5 bases and J by 1 base, with 14 bases between. The CDR3 covers 15 residues. Germline CDR1 reads LNHDA; CDR2 reads SQIVND (reference sequence). The CDR3 reads CASSPARARNTEAFF. DNA for the CDR3: TGTGCCAGTAGTCCCGCCCGAGCTAGGAACACTGAAGCTTTCTTT.

The rearrangement links TRBV2 to TRBJ2-7; the D gene is possibly TRBD1 (5 bases). Trimming shortened V by 0 bases and J by 6 bases, and 9 bases separated the two germline ends. Germline values: CDR1 SNHLY, CDR2 FYNNEI. The CDR3 length is 13 residues. The CDR3 DNA is TGTGCCAGCAGTGAAGCTAGGGGAATCGAGCAGTACTTC. The encoded protein is CASSEARGIEQYF.

The genes are TRBV4-1 and TRBJ2-4, with 9 bases fitting TRBD2. V shed 4 bases, J shed 3 bases, and the junction held 10 bases outside the gene matches. From germline, CDR1 is MGHRA and CDR2 YSYEKL. The CDR3 loop spans 17 amino acids. In DNA form, the CDR3 reads TGCGCCAGCAGCCGTCCCGTGGCTAGCGGGGTCAAAAACATTCAGTACTTC. Translation gives CASSRPVASGVKNIQYF.

A single count supports this clone. V usage is TRBV5-1 and J usage is TRBJ1-1; no clear D gene. The germline V and J ends were trimmed by 6 bases and 7 bases, with 16 bases remaining between them. CDR1 and CDR2 from the germline V gene are SGHRS and YFSETQ. The length of the CDR3 is 13 residues. CDR3 bases: TGCGCCAGCACCTTAAGGGAAGACGGTGAAGCTTTCTTT. Translation: CASTLREDGEAFF. The full variable domain, in which reference TRBV5-1 and TRBJ1-1 provide the parts outside the CDR3, is KAGVTQTPRYLIKTRGQQVTLSCSPISGHRSVSWYQQTPGQGLQFLFEYFSETQRNKGNFPGRFSGRQFSNSRSEMNVSTLELGDSALYLCASTLREDGEAFFGQGTRLTVV.

The chain combines TRBV6-6 with TRBJ1-5, with TRBD1 as a possible D gene (5 bases). Trimming left V 4 bases short and J 5 bases short, with 12 bases between. The CDR3 covers 14 residues. Germline CDR1 reads MNHNY; CDR2 reads SVGAGI (reference sequence). CDR3 loop: CASSSGTTDQPQHF. CDR3 nucleotides: TGTGCCAGCAGTTCTGGGACGACAGATCAGCCCCAGCATTTT.